This entry lists 11 T cell receptor beta chains sequenced from one sample in a study of vaccination and CD4 T cells after COVID-19. With the Oncomine TCR Beta short-read assay, DNA from cultured CD4+ T cells was sequenced. TCRdb redid the calling of the PCR reads with MiXCR, one entry per CDR3 protein. Among 9,500 to 13,000 distinct CDR3 sequences, 77% were seen once, and the ten largest hold about 17%. Treatment denoted: approximately nine-day PBMC culture with coronavirus spike peptide pools or control peptides (ViraFEST assay). The antigens these receptors bind are not known. Sequencing was done on a sample of CD4+ T cells from blood, cultured in vitro. The receptors here all came from a human donor who had recovered from COVID-19.

CDR3 sequence: CASTQGGRVTTGELFF. CDR3 sequence (DNA): TGTGCCAGCACCCAGGGAGGGCGGGTCACCACCGGGGAGCTGTTTTTT. The chain uses TRBV7-2 and TRBJ2-2; 7 bases align to TRBD2. V shed 7 bases, J shed 4 bases, and the junction held 12 bases outside the gene matches. Germline V gene data show CDR1 as SGHTA and CDR2 as FQGNSA. The CDR3 is 16 amino acids. Combining the CDR3 with reference TRBV7-2 and TRBJ2-2 gives the whole variable domain GAGVSQSPSNKVTEKGKDVELRCDPISGHTALYWYRQSLGQGLEFLIYFQGNSAPDKSGLPSDRFSAERTGGSVSTLTIQRTQQEDSAVYLCASTQGGRVTTGELFFGEGSRLTVL.

J is TRBJ2-2 and V is TRBV7-7; TRBD2 matches 11 bases. V lost 5 bases and J lost 8; bases outside the gene matches: 4. This CDR3 is 14 amino acids long. Germline assignment: CDR1 SSHAT and CDR2 FNYEAQ (reference sequence). The CDR3 bases are TGTGCCAGCAGCCCACGACTAGCGGGAGGGGAGCTGTTTTTT. Protein product: CASSPRLAGGELFF.

This clonotype has only a few counts. The chain links TRBV24-1 to TRBJ2-3; D gene ambiguous. From germline, CDR1 is KGHDR and CDR2 SFDVKD. V gave up 5 bases and J gave up 2 bases, with 7 bases separating them. The CDR3 has 13 amino acids. CDR3 bases: TGTGCCACCAGTGCTCAGACCACAGATACGCAGTATTTT. Its protein is CATSAQTTDTQYF.

The chain carries TRBV7-9 and TRBJ1-1; a possible D gene is TRBD1 (6 bases). Trimming took off 4 bases at V and 6 bases at J, with 18 bases between the two ends. Per germline, CDR1 SEHNR and CDR2 FQNEAQ (reference sequence). The CDR3 is 15 amino acids. Written as DNA, the CDR3 is TGTGCCAGCAGCTCCTTGGGGGCAGGGGACCCTGAAGCTTTCTTT. Translated, it gives CASSSLGAGDPEAFF.

This sequence joins TRBV7-2 and TRBJ1-6; D unclear. Germline values: CDR1 SGHTA, CDR2 FQGNSA. The V end was cut by 2 bases, the J end by 10 bases, with 9 bases between. CDR3 size: 13 residues. This CDR3 is CASSLFGGSPLHF. In DNA form, the CDR3 reads TGTGCCAGCAGCTTATTCGGTGGGTCACCCCTCCACTTT.

This clonotype was seen just once. The rearrangement joins TRBV6-2 or TRBV6-3 to TRBJ1-2; no reliable D call. The CDR3 extends over 15 amino acids. V was pared by 10 bases and J by 1 base, with 19 bases between. The germline gives CDR1 MNHEY, CDR2 SVGEGT. The CDR3 coding sequence is TGTGCCACTTCGGACGGCGGCCGAATTAACTATGGCTACACCTTC. The encoded protein is CATSDGGRINYGYTF.

This clonotype occurred a few times. V and J are TRBV27 and TRBJ1-5; D gene unclear. Germline CDR1 MNHEY, CDR2 SMNVEV (reference sequence). The V end lost 2 bases, the J end lost 5 bases, and 13 bases lay between the germline ends. The CDR3 is 15 amino acids. The CDR3 bases are TGTGCCAGCAGTTTAAAATTCGTCGGAGATCAGCCCCAGCATTTT. This translates into CASSLKFVGDQPQHF.

The chain links TRBV7-2 to TRBJ1-5; maybe TRBD1 (6 bases). This CDR3 is 12 amino acids long. V lost 3 bases and J lost 11, with 11 bases in between. CDR1 is SGHTA, CDR2 FQGNSA, per germline. The CDR3 bases are TGTGCCAGCAGCTTTGGGGGGCTGTCCCAGCATTTT. Translated, it gives CASSFGGLSQHF.

The chain carries TRBV7-2 and TRBJ2-3; 7 bases are shared with TRBD1. Germline V gene data show CDR1 as SGHTA and CDR2 as FQGNSA. The J segment lost 1 base and the V segment lost 5 bases, leaving 6 bases of the junction unmatched. The CDR3 length is 15 residues. The CDR3, as DNA: TGTGCCAGCAGCGCGCGACAGGGCGGCACAGATACGCAGTATTTT. Protein sequence: CASSARQGGTDTQYF.

This chain uses TRBV15 with TRBJ2-3, with unresolved D. Trimming stripped 3 bases from V and 2 bases from J, with 6 bases between. The CDR3 runs 13 residues. The germline CDR1 and CDR2 sequences are LNHNV and YYDKDF (reference sequence). The CDR3 DNA follows: TGTGCCACCAGCAGGGGTGACACAGATACGCAGTATTTT. Translation: CATSRGDTDTQYF. Together with reference TRBV15 and TRBJ2-3, the CDR3 gives the full variable domain: DAMVIQNPRYQVTQFGKPVTLSCSQTLNHNVMYWYQQKSSQAPKLLFHYYDKDFNNEADTPDNFQSRRPNTSFCFLDIRSPGLGDTAMYLCATSRGDTDTQYFGPGTRLTVL.

The gene calls are TRBV27 and TRBJ1-5; D may be TRBD1 (5 bases). The CDR3 loop spans 15 amino acids. CDR1 is MNHEY, CDR2 SMNVEV, per germline (reference sequence). Trimming removed 3 bases at V and 2 bases at J, with 11 bases between. Here the CDR3 reads CASSFQGGGNQPQHF. DNA for the CDR3: TGTGCCAGCAGTTTCCAGGGTGGGGGCAATCAGCCCCAGCATTTT.